What follows is one TCR beta chain and its context. This specimen comes from a study of blood T cell repertoires in COVID-19. Assay: immunoSEQ multiplex PCR; the TCRdb copy retains only in-frame clones and omits some. The sample has about 370,000 clones, around 87% seen once. This CDR3 region has 14 residues. Trimming pared 6 bases from V and 6 bases from J, leaving 14 bases between. Germline-derived CDR1 and CDR2 are MNHEY and SVGAGI. The V gene is TRBV6-5, the J gene TRBJ1-4, with a possible D match to TRBD1 (6 bases). The source material was PBMCs or T cells enriched from blood (not recorded which). The receptor was isolated from a man between 18 and 35 years old who had recovered from COVID-19. The CDR3 region is CASRHTGSDEKLFF. CDR3 in DNA: TGTGCCAGCAGGCACACAGGGAGTGATGAAAAACTGTTTTTT.